The rows below give T cell receptor beta chains drawn from one sample of a study of blood T cell repertoires in COVID-19. Only in-frame clones appear in the TCRdb table, and some are missing; sequencing was by immunoSEQ multiplex PCR. This sample has some 130,000 clones, with around 88% found just once. The sequenced sample consisted of peripheral blood. The origin of the receptors is a woman aged 45-59 years who had recovered from COVID-19. CDR3s include the opening cysteine and the closing phenylalanine or tryptophan. The D gene is left open where the match is weak. The size field is filled for only some rows; it gives once, few, many or a size class.

cdr3_nt,cdr3_aa,j_call,d_call,clone_size,v_call
TGTGCCAGCAGTTTAGTAGGGGGACAGATCTACGAGCAGTACTTC,CASSLVGGQIYEQYF,TRBJ2-7,TRBD1,-,TRBV28
TGTGCCAGCAGCCACCGGACAGGAACCTACGAGCAGTACTTC,CASSHRTGTYEQYF,TRBJ2-7,TRBD1,-,TRBV5-4
TGTGCCAGCAGTGGGGAGACTAGCGGGAGGGCCGGGGAGCTGTTTTTT,CASSGETSGRAGELFF,TRBJ2-2,TRBD2,-,TRBV6-1
TGTGCCAGCAGCCCCCAGGGAAGTACCCTCCACTTT,CASSPQGSTLHF,TRBJ1-6,-,-,TRBV7-9
TGTGCCAGCAGCGGTACCGGGAACTCTGGAAACACCATATATTTT,CASSGTGNSGNTIYF,TRBJ1-3,-,once,TRBV9
TGTGCCAGCAGCCCCACGTACCTCAGGGGAAGTACTGAAGCTTTCTTT,CASSPTYLRGSTEAFF,TRBJ1-1,-,few,TRBV11-2
TGCGCCAGCAGCTCAGAGGATGATACGCAGTATTTT,CASSSEDDTQYF,TRBJ2-3,-,-,TRBV5-1
TGTGCCAGCAGCTTGGGGACTAGCGGGACCGAGCAGTACTTC,CASSLGTSGTEQYF,TRBJ2-7,TRBD2,-,TRBV5-4
TGCGCCAGCAGCGTCGGGACTAGCGGGAGGGGGTTGGAGACCCAGTACTTC,CASSVGTSGRGLETQYF,TRBJ2-5,TRBD2,once,TRBV5-1
TGTGCCAGCAGCCACGAATTAGCGGGGGGAGTAAAGTATTTT,CASSHELAGGVKYF,TRBJ2-3,TRBD2,-,TRBV3-1/TRBV3-2
TGTGCCAGCAGCTTGGTCCCGGAGGATACGCAGTATTTT,CASSLVPEDTQYF,TRBJ2-3,-,-,TRBV5-4
TGTGCCAGCAGCCAAGATTTTTGGGGACAGGGACATTCACCCCTCCACTTT,CASSQDFWGQGHSPLHF,TRBJ1-6,TRBD1,once,TRBV3-1/TRBV3-2
TGCGCCAGCAGCGCGCTGAGGACTAGCGGGACCACAGATACGCAGTATTTT,CASSALRTSGTTDTQYF,TRBJ2-3,TRBD2,-,TRBV4-1
TGCAGCGTTGATATGGGACAGGGGGCCGCAAAACTGTTTTTT,CSVDMGQGAAKLFF,TRBJ1-4,TRBD1,few,TRBV29-1
TGTGCCAGCAGTCGCCTAGCGGGTGCAGGGTTCTTC,CASSRLAGAGFF,TRBJ2-1,TRBD2,-,TRBV6-6
TGTGCCAGCAGCTTTGTGGACACCTACGAGCAGTACTTC,CASSFVDTYEQYF,TRBJ2-7,-,-,TRBV7-2
TGTGCCAGCAGCTTGTCGGGGACTAGCGGGGGGGAGTACTACGAGCAGTACTTC,CASSLSGTSGGEYYEQYF,TRBJ2-7,TRBD2,-,TRBV5-6
TGTGCCAGCAGCCAAGGGACAGGGTTTAATGAAAAACTGTTTTTT,CASSQGTGFNEKLFF,TRBJ1-4,TRBD1,-,TRBV11-2
TGTGCCAGCAGCTTGGGGGGGGCAGCAGATACGCAGTATTTT,CASSLGGAADTQYF,TRBJ2-3,-,-,TRBV7-2
TGTGCCACCAGTGTCCAAAAAACCGGGGAGCTGTTTTTT,CATSVQKTGELFF,TRBJ2-2,-,-,TRBV24-1
TGTGCCAGCAGCTTGACAGGGCTCGCTGAAGCTTTCTTT,CASSLTGLAEAFF,TRBJ1-1,TRBD1,-,TRBV7-8
TGTGCCAGCAGCGTAGACGGAGGGGCCTTCACAGATACGCAGTATTTT,CASSVDGGAFTDTQYF,TRBJ2-3,-,-,TRBV9
TGTGCTAGTGGTTTGGTAAGCAGACATGAGGGCTATGGCTACACCTTC,CASGLVSRHEGYGYTF,TRBJ1-2,-,-,TRBV12-5
TGTGCCAGCAACCCAACCAGGAATGAGCAGTTCTTC,CASNPTRNEQFF,TRBJ2-1,-,-,TRBV2
TGTGCCAGCAGCGCATCTCCATTCGGCGGGGGCTTCTACGAGCAGTACTTC,CASSASPFGGGFYEQYF,TRBJ2-7,-,-,TRBV7-8
TGTGCCATCAGTCGGGGAAGGGCAGGGGAAGAGACCCAGTACTTC,CAISRGRAGEETQYF,TRBJ2-5,-,once,TRBV10-3
TGTGCCAGCAGTTTGGGACTCGAGCAGTTCTTC,CASSLGLEQFF,TRBJ2-1,-,-,TRBV27
TGTGCCAGCCGGGTGCAAGAGACCCAGTACTTC,CASRVQETQYF,TRBJ2-5,-,-,TRBV18
TGTGCCAGCAGCTCTTCCGATGGCAGGGGGCGCACTGAAGCTTTCTTT,CASSSSDGRGRTEAFF,TRBJ1-1,TRBD1,-,TRBV7-9
TGTGCCAGCAGCTTGATTAGGAGCGGAGGCAGGGGGGCCCACGAGCAGTACTTC,CASSLIRSGGRGAHEQYF,TRBJ2-7,-,-,TRBV5-6
TGTGCCAGCAGCGGCGGGGCCGGGACAGGGGGCTACGAGCAGTACTTC,CASSGGAGTGGYEQYF,TRBJ2-7,TRBD1,few,TRBV9
TGTGCCAGCAGCCGGGGGAGGACAAGCACAGATACGCAGTATTTT,CASSRGRTSTDTQYF,TRBJ2-3,-,-,TRBV5-5
TGTGCCAGCAGCTTGCCGGGACAGGGGGACTACAATGAGCAGTTCTTC,CASSLPGQGDYNEQFF,TRBJ2-1,TRBD1,-,TRBV5-6
TGTGCCAGCACCTCCCGCCCCAGGGGCGGCACTGAAGCTTTCTTT,CASTSRPRGGTEAFF,TRBJ1-1,-,-,TRBV13
TGTGCCAGCAGCCAAGGTGGTAGCGGGAGGTCCTACGAGCAGTACTTC,CASSQGGSGRSYEQYF,TRBJ2-7,TRBD2,-,TRBV3-1/TRBV3-2
TGTGCCAGCAGCTCCAGTTCAGATACGCAGTATTTT,CASSSSSDTQYF,TRBJ2-3,-,-,TRBV7-3
TGTGCCAGCAGCGTAGTTTCGGGGGGAGATACGCAGTATTTT,CASSVVSGGDTQYF,TRBJ2-3,TRBD2,-,TRBV9
TGCGCCAGCAGCCAAGATAGACTCAAGCAGTACTTC,CASSQDRLKQYF,TRBJ2-7,-,-,TRBV4-3
TGCGCCAGCACCAACACAGGGTTTAACACCGGGGAGCTGTTTTTT,CASTNTGFNTGELFF,TRBJ2-2,-,-,TRBV10-1
TGCGCCAGCAGCCCCGGAGGACTAGCGGGGGGTAGCACAGATACGCAGTATTTT,CASSPGGLAGGSTDTQYF,TRBJ2-3,TRBD2,-,TRBV5-1
TGTGCCAGCGCGGAGGGGACAGGGAGCTCCTACGAGCAGTACTTC,CASAEGTGSSYEQYF,TRBJ2-7,TRBD1,medium-sized,TRBV4-2
TGTGCCAGTAGTGCGGACAGGTCCTATAATTCACCCCTCCACTTT,CASSADRSYNSPLHF,TRBJ1-6,TRBD1,-,TRBV19
TGCGCCAGCAGCACTATAGCGGGGGGAGGCCAAGAGACCCAGTACTTC,CASSTIAGGGQETQYF,TRBJ2-5,TRBD2,-,TRBV5-1
TGTGCCAGCAGGGGGGAGGGTAATGAAAAACTGTTTTTT,CASRGEGNEKLFF,TRBJ1-4,-,-,TRBV6-5
TGTGCCACCCAGTTTAGCGGGAACACCGGGGAGCTGTTTTTT,CATQFSGNTGELFF,TRBJ2-2,-,-,TRBV2
TGCGCCAGCAGCCAACCCTTGGGGCTAGCGGGGGGGCTTGCCAAAAACATTCAGTACTTC,CASSQPLGLAGGLAKNIQYF,TRBJ2-4,TRBD2,-,TRBV4-1
TGTGCCAGCAGTGATACAGGTTTTCGAGAGCAGTACTTC,CASSDTGFREQYF,TRBJ2-7,-,-,TRBV6-1
TGTGCCAGCAGCGTAGGAATAGGCGGGGGCTCCTACGAGCAGTACTTC,CASSVGIGGGSYEQYF,TRBJ2-7,TRBD2,-,TRBV9
TGTGCCAGCAGTCTTACAGGTCCCTACGAGCAGTACTTC,CASSLTGPYEQYF,TRBJ2-7,-,-,TRBV6-5
TGTGCCTGGAGTGTACGTGGGACTTTAGGTTTTCTGCAGTACTTC,CAWSVRGTLGFLQYF,TRBJ2-7,-,-,TRBV30
TGTGCCAGCTCACCCGACAGGCAATCCCCCGGCTCCATATATTTT,CASSPDRQSPGSIYF,TRBJ1-3,-,once,TRBV18
TGTGCCAGCTCACCCCGACTAGCGGGCACGAAAGATACGCAGTATTTT,CASSPRLAGTKDTQYF,TRBJ2-3,TRBD2,-,TRBV18
TGTGCCAGCAGTGAGAAGGGGACAGGGGGCTACGAGCAGTACTTC,CASSEKGTGGYEQYF,TRBJ2-7,TRBD1,many,TRBV6-1
TGTGCCACCAGTGATTATAACAATGAGCAGTTCTTC,CATSDYNNEQFF,TRBJ2-1,-,once,TRBV24-1